This T cell receptor beta chain emerged from a study of Ad26.COV2.S vaccination and SARS-CoV-2 variants. Assay used: immunoSEQ multiplex PCR; TCRdb lists only in-frame clones, some missing. The data contain 440,000 or so clones, around 90% of them singletons. V gave up 4 bases and J gave up 2 bases, with 5 bases separating them. The germline gives CDR1 LNHDA, CDR2 SQIVND (reference sequence). The CDR3 covers 13 residues. Indicated treatment: some 20 received Ad26.COV2.S at low or high dose, single or two shots; several received placebo; per-sample allocation not given. Each sample was drawn 63 days after the first injection (of vaccine or placebo).

This receptor was taken from a person aged 18-65 years who received the Ad26.COV2.S COVID-19 vaccine or a placebo. The source material was peripheral blood, sampled in a trial of Ad26.COV2.S vaccine versus placebo. This sequence joins TRBV19 and TRBJ2-2; D unresolved. The CDR3 is CASSTTNTGELFF. The CDR3 nucleotides are TGTGCCAGTAGTACTACTAACACCGGGGAGCTGTTTTTT.